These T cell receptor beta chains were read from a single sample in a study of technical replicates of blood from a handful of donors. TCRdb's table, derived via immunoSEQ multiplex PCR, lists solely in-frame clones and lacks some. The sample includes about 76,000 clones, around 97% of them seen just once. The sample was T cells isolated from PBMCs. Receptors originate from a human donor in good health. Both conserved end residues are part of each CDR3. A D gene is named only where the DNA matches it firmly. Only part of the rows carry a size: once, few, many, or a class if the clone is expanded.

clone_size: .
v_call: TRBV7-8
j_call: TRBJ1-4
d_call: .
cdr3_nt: TGTGCCAGCAGCTTTCGGGATAGGGGGATAACTAATGAAAAACTGTTTTTT
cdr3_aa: CASSFRDRGITNEKLFF

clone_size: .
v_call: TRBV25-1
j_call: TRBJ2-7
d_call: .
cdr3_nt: TGTGCCAGCAGTGCTCGGTACCGGGACTACGAGCAGTACTTC
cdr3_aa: CASSARYRDYEQYF

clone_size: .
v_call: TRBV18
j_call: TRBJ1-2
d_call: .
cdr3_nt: TGTGCCAGCTCACCGACAGGAAACTATGGCTACACCTTC
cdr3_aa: CASSPTGNYGYTF

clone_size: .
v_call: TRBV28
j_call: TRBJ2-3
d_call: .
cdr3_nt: TGTGCCAGCAGTTTAACGCGTGGGCGAATCACAGATACGCAGTATTTT
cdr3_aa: CASSLTRGRITDTQYF

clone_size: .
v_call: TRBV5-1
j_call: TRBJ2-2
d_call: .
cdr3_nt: TGCGCCAGCAGCTTGGAGCAGGGTGGCACCGGGGAGCTGTTTTTT
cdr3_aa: CASSLEQGGTGELFF

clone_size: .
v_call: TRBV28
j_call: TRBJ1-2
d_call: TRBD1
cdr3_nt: TGTGCCAGCAGCTGGGCAGGGGGCCCTAACTATGGCTACACCTTC
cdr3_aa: CASSWAGGPNYGYTF

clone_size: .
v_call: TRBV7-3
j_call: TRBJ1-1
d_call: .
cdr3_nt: TGTGCCAGCAGCCACAGGGATTCCATGAACACTGAAGCTTTCTTT
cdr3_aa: CASSHRDSMNTEAFF

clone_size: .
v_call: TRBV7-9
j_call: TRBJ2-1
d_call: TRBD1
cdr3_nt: TGTGCCAGCAGCCTACAGGGGCTTGAGCAGTTCTTC
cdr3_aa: CASSLQGLEQFF

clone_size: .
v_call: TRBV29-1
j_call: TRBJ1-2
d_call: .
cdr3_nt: TGCAGCGTTCAGTCGACAGAAGGCTATGGCTACACCTTC
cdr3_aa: CSVQSTEGYGYTF

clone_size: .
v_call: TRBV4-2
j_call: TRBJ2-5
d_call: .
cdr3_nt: TGTGCCAGCAGCCAAGTCTTTATTAGCGGCCAAGAGACCCAGTACTTC
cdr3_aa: CASSQVFISGQETQYF

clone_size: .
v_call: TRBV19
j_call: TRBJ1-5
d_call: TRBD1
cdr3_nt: TGTGCCAGTAGTGCGAGACAGGGGACGGAGCAGCCCCAGCATTTT
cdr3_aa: CASSARQGTEQPQHF

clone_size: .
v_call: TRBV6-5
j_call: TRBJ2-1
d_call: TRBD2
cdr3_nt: TGTGCCAGCAGTCCGGGACTACCGACAATGAAGGTGCAGTTCTTC
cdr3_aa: CASSPGLPTMKVQFF

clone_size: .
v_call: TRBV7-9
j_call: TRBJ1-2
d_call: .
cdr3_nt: TGTGCCAGTATCCGAGGAGCTAACTATGGCTACACCTTC
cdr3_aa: CASIRGANYGYTF

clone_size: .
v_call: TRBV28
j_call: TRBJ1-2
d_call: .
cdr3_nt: TGTGCCAGCAGTTTGTTCGGTGAGGGTGCCTTCACCGCCTATGGCTACACCTTC
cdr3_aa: CASSLFGEGAFTAYGYTF

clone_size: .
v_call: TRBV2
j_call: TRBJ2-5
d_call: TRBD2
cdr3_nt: TGTGCCAGCAGGCGGGGGGGGCCCCAAGAGACCCAGTACTTC
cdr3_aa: CASRRGGPQETQYF

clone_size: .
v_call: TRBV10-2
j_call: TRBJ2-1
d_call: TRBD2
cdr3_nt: TGCGCCAGCAGTGAAGAAACCGGGACTAGCGGTAGTGAGCAGTTCTTC
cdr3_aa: CASSEETGTSGSEQFF

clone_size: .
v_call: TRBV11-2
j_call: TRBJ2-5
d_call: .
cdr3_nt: TGTGCCAGCAACCCAAGTAAGCCCCAAGAGACCCAGTACTTC
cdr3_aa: CASNPSKPQETQYF

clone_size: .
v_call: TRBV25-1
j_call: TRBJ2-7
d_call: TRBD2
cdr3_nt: TGTGCCAGCAGTCTTAGCGGGAGCGGCTACTACGAGCAGTACTTC
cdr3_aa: CASSLSGSGYYEQYF

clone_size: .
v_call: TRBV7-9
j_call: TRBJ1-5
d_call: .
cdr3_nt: TGTGCCAGCAGCTCCGGGAATCAGCCCCAGCATTTT
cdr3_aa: CASSSGNQPQHF

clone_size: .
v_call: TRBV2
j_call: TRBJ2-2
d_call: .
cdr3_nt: TGTGCCAGCAGTGAAGGGGCAGGGGTTCCCACCGGGGAGCTGTTTTTT
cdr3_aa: CASSEGAGVPTGELFF

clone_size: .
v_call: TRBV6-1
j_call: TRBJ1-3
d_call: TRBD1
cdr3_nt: TGTGCCAGCAGTGAGCTACAGGGGGCGTTGGGAAACACCATATATTTT
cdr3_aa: CASSELQGALGNTIYF

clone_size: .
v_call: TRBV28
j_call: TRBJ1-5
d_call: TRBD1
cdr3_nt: TGTGCCAGCAGTTTAATCGGACAGGGTATGGATCAGCCCCAGCATTTT
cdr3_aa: CASSLIGQGMDQPQHF

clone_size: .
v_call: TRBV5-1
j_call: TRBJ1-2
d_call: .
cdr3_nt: TGCGCCAGCAGCTTGGATGGAGCTAACTATGGCTACACCTTC
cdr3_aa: CASSLDGANYGYTF

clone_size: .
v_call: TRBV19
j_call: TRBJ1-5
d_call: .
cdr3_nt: TGTGCCAGCGGGAACAGGGCTGTGGACAATCAGCCCCAGCATTTT
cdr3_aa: CASGNRAVDNQPQHF

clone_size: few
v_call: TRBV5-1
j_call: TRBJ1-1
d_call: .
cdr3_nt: TGCGCCAGCAGCTTGGAACCAGGGGCGAACACTGAAGCTTTCTTT
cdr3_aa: CASSLEPGANTEAFF

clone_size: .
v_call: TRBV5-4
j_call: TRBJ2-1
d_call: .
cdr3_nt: TGTGCCAGCAGCTTGGCTAGGGGCGTCGGCAATGAGCAGTTCTTC
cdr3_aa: CASSLARGVGNEQFF

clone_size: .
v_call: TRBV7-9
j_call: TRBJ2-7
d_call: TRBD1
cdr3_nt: TGTGCCAGCAGCTTCGGACAGGGAAATTTCGAGCAGTACTTC
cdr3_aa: CASSFGQGNFEQYF